Listed below are T cell receptor beta chains from one sample, sequenced in a study of blood T cell repertoires in COVID-19. Profiled with immunoSEQ multiplex PCR; TCRdb holds only in-frame clones, not every one. The profile shows approximately 350,000 clones, 89% of them singletons. The specimen was peripheral blood. These TCRs come from a woman between 25 and 40 years old with COVID-19, enrolled during active disease. Each CDR3 is given with its conserved first and last residue. A D gene is named only where the DNA matches it firmly. Clone size is given for some rows only: seen once, a few or many times, or a class if the clone is expanded.

j_call	clone_size	v_call	d_call	cdr3_nt	cdr3_aa
TRBJ2-2	-	TRBV24-1	-	TGTGCCACCAGTGACTCGAGGTGGAGACCGAACACCGGGGAGCTGTTTTTT	CATSDSRWRPNTGELFF
TRBJ2-7	-	TRBV7-9	-	TGTGCCAGCAGCCCTATATCCTACGAGCAGTACTTC	CASSPISYEQYF
TRBJ2-3	-	TRBV5-1	TRBD2	TGCGCCAGCAGCCCGGGACTACTCGACACAGATACGCAGTATTTT	CASSPGLLDTDTQYF
TRBJ2-3	once	TRBV30	-	TGTGCGGCTCAGGGCCCAAGAGGAGATACGCAGTATTTT	CAAQGPRGDTQYF
TRBJ1-2	-	TRBV6-5	TRBD1	TGTGCCAGCACCCAGGGGACAGGGGTTGGCTACACCTTC	CASTQGTGVGYTF
TRBJ1-1	-	TRBV5-1	TRBD1	TGCGCCAGCAGCTTGGCAGGGGGCTCGAACACTGAAGCTTTCTTT	CASSLAGGSNTEAFF
TRBJ1-2	-	TRBV11-3	TRBD1	TGTGCCAGCAGCCCAGTACCGGGACAGGGGCGAGGTGGCTACACCTTC	CASSPVPGQGRGGYTF
TRBJ2-7	-	TRBV7-8	TRBD1	TGTGCCAGCAGCTTAAGGTACCGGGTTGGACAGGGGCCGCCCTACGAGCAGTACTTC	CASSLRYRVGQGPPYEQYF
TRBJ2-5	-	TRBV4-1	-	TGCGCCAGCAGCCAGGAGGACCAAGAGACCCAGTACTTC	CASSQEDQETQYF
TRBJ1-1	once	TRBV7-2	-	TGTGCCAGCAGTCCGAACAGCGGGGGCACTGAAGCTTTCTTT	CASSPNSGGTEAFF
TRBJ1-5	-	TRBV4-3	TRBD1	TGCGCCAGCAGCCAAGAAAGGGGGCGGCAGCCCCAGCATTTT	CASSQERGRQPQHF
TRBJ2-7	-	TRBV29-1	TRBD1	TGCAGCGTGGAAGGACAGGGTTCTGGGCGGCAGTACTTC	CSVEGQGSGRQYF
TRBJ1-1	few	TRBV15	TRBD1	TGTGCCACCAGCAGACGGGACAGGGGATTTATGAACACTGAAGCTTTCTTT	CATSRRDRGFMNTEAFF
TRBJ1-4	-	TRBV3-1/TRBV3-2	-	TGTGCCAGCAGCCATCTGTCGGACTCGTGGGAAAAACTGTTTTTT	CASSHLSDSWEKLFF
TRBJ2-1	-	TRBV11-2	TRBD2	TGTGCCAGCAGCTTAGGGACTAGCGGGCTCAATGAGCAGTTCTTC	CASSLGTSGLNEQFF
TRBJ2-2	-	TRBV7-2	TRBD2	TGTGCCAGCAGCTCCCAGCCGCTAGCGGGATGGAACACCGGGGAGCTGTTTTTT	CASSSQPLAGWNTGELFF
TRBJ2-5	-	TRBV28	TRBD1	TGTGCCAGCACCTTGGGACAGCAAGAGACCCAGTACTTC	CASTLGQQETQYF
TRBJ1-1	-	TRBV2	-	TGTGCCAGCAGTGCGGAGGGGAACACTGAAGCTTTCTTT	CASSAEGNTEAFF
TRBJ2-2	few	TRBV9	-	TGTGCCAGCAGCGTAGTGGAGCTCGGGGAGCTGTTTTTT	CASSVVELGELFF
TRBJ2-5	-	TRBV6-5	TRBD2	TGTGCCAGCACGCCCTCTAGCGGGGGGGCGGAGACCCAGTACTTC	CASTPSSGGAETQYF
TRBJ1-1	few	TRBV4-1	-	TGCGCCAGCAGCCAATCTGGCGGAGCCAGTATGAACACTGAAGCTTTCTTT	CASSQSGGASMNTEAFF
TRBJ2-3	-	TRBV9	TRBD2	TGTGCCAGCAGCGCAAGCGGGAGTACCGCAGATACGCAGTATTTT	CASSASGSTADTQYF
TRBJ2-7	-	TRBV11-2	TRBD1	TGTGCCAGCAGCCAAGGACAGGGGCGATCCTACGAGCAGTACTTC	CASSQGQGRSYEQYF
TRBJ2-7	once	TRBV11-1	-	TGTGCCAGCAGCTCGTCAGGGCACGAGCAGTACTTC	CASSSSGHEQYF
TRBJ2-3	-	TRBV28	TRBD1	TGTGCCAGCAGTTTGGGGACAGGAGGGGGCACAGATACGCAGTATTTT	CASSLGTGGGTDTQYF
TRBJ2-3	-	TRBV28	TRBD1	TGTGCCAGCAGGTACCCCGAAGGACAGGGGGCGACAGATACGCAGTATTTT	CASRYPEGQGATDTQYF
TRBJ1-2	-	TRBV7-9	TRBD1	TGTGCCAGCAGCTTAGAGGTGGCAGGGGGCCCCTATGGCTACACCTTC	CASSLEVAGGPYGYTF
TRBJ2-2	-	TRBV10-3	TRBD2	TGTGCCATCGCGGCTAGCGGGGTCCACACCGGGGAGCTGTTTTTT	CAIAASGVHTGELFF
TRBJ1-1	-	TRBV15	TRBD1	TGTGCCACCAGCCAGTTCCCCCGGGACAGGGTAAGCACTGAAGCTTTCTTT	CATSQFPRDRVSTEAFF
TRBJ2-5	-	TRBV6-5	-	TGTGCCAGCGCCGGGACTCAGATACAAGAGACCCAGTACTTC	CASAGTQIQETQYF
TRBJ1-5	-	TRBV6-1	TRBD1	TGTGCCAGCAGTGAAGCGCGTGGGGCGGGACAGGCGGGTCAGCCCCAGCATTTT	CASSEARGAGQAGQPQHF
TRBJ2-1	-	TRBV4-2	-	TGTGCCAGCAGCCAAGATAAAGGGGGGGGCTCCTACAATGAGCAGTTCTTC	CASSQDKGGGSYNEQFF
TRBJ2-2	-	TRBV10-1	TRBD2	TGCGCCAGCAGTGATGGCGGGGGAGGTGCCGGGGAGCTGTTTTTT	CASSDGGGGAGELFF
TRBJ2-2	once	TRBV5-1	TRBD1	TGCGCCAGCAGCTTGGGAGACAGGGCCACCGGGGAGCTGTTTTTT	CASSLGDRATGELFF
TRBJ1-6	few	TRBV2	-	TGTGCCAGCAACAGGGCTGGCTATAATTCACCCCTCCACTTT	CASNRAGYNSPLHF
TRBJ1-4	once	TRBV18	-	TGTGCCAGCTCGCCGACGCAGGTTGATGAAAAACTGTTTTTT	CASSPTQVDEKLFF
TRBJ1-4	-	TRBV5-1	TRBD1	TGCGCCAGCAGCTTCGGGGACAGAGTAACTAATGAAAAACTGTTTTTT	CASSFGDRVTNEKLFF
TRBJ2-7	-	TRBV4-3	TRBD1	TGCGCCAGCAGCCAAGGACTCAGGACAGGGTGGTCCTACGAGCAGTACTTC	CASSQGLRTGWSYEQYF
TRBJ1-5	-	TRBV7-9	TRBD1	TGTGCCAGCAGCTTTACAGGGGCCTACGGTTCCAATCAGCCCCAGCATTTT	CASSFTGAYGSNQPQHF
TRBJ2-2	-	TRBV11-3	-	TGTGCCAGCAGCCGCGGAGGGGTCGCCGGGGAGCTGTTTTTT	CASSRGGVAGELFF
TRBJ1-2	-	TRBV18	TRBD1	TGTGCCAGCTCACCTGACAGGGCCTATGGCTACACCTTC	CASSPDRAYGYTF
TRBJ2-7	-	TRBV11-3	-	TGTGCCAGCAGCCAACTTGGGGCAGGGGTCTACGAGCAGTACTTC	CASSQLGAGVYEQYF
TRBJ2-2	-	TRBV10-3	TRBD2	TGTGCCATCAGTGAGATCGGCGGGGCGGGGGCCGGGGAGCTGTTTTTT	CAISEIGGAGAGELFF
TRBJ1-5	once	TRBV19	TRBD1	TGTGCCAGTAGTAGAGCAACAGGGGGATATCAGCCCCAGCATTTT	CASSRATGGYQPQHF
TRBJ2-3	-	TRBV24-1	TRBD2	TGTGCCACCAGTGATTCCGGGACTAAGTATTTCGGGACAGATACGCAGTATTTT	CATSDSGTKYFGTDTQYF
TRBJ2-3	-	TRBV5-8	TRBD2	TGTGCCAGCAGCTCCCCCGGGATAGCGGGGGATCAAGATACGCAGTATTTT	CASSSPGIAGDQDTQYF
TRBJ2-3	-	TRBV2	-	TGTGCCAGCAGTATTGTCGGGGAAGGGGGTAGCACAGATACGCAGTATTTT	CASSIVGEGGSTDTQYF
TRBJ1-1	-	TRBV7-9	TRBD1	TGTGCCAGCAGCCCGCCGGGACAGGGAAACACTGAAGCTTTCTTT	CASSPPGQGNTEAFF
TRBJ1-2	-	TRBV12-3/TRBV12-4	-	TGTGCCAGCAGCTCGGGGGGCGGTGGCTACACCTTC	CASSSGGGGYTF
TRBJ2-1	-	TRBV7-6	-	TGTGCCAGCACCCCCACCTCCGGGAGCTACAATGAGCAGTTCTTC	CASTPTSGSYNEQFF
TRBJ2-1	-	TRBV5-6	TRBD2	TGTGCCAGCAGCCGTAGCGGGAGTATCTCCTACAATGAGCAGTTCTTC	CASSRSGSISYNEQFF
TRBJ2-1	-	TRBV10-1	-	TGCGCCAGCAAAGGAGACTCGCGGGAGCAGTTCTTC	CASKGDSREQFF
TRBJ1-5	-	TRBV6-5	-	TGTGCCAGCAAGGACTCAGGGGCCGGAAACCAGCCCCAGCATTTT	CASKDSGAGNQPQHF
TRBJ2-5	-	TRBV25-1	-	TGTGCCAGCAGTGACCCTCCCGGGGTAGGAGAGACCCAGTACTTC	CASSDPPGVGETQYF
TRBJ1-1	once	TRBV10-1	-	TGCGCCAGCAGTTTCTACAGGGATGTAAGGACTGAAGCTTTCTTT	CASSFYRDVRTEAFF
TRBJ2-2	-	TRBV4-1	-	TGCGCCAGCAGCCAAGGGCCCCGGGGGGCAGGCACCGGGGAGCTGTTTTTT	CASSQGPRGAGTGELFF
TRBJ2-3	-	TRBV2	TRBD1	TGTGCCAGCACCCAGCAGGGGGTAGGCACAGATACGCAGTATTTT	CASTQQGVGTDTQYF
TRBJ2-1	-	TRBV9	-	TGTGCCAGCAGCGTAGAATTAGCGGTGAGCTACAATGAGCAGTTCTTC	CASSVELAVSYNEQFF
TRBJ2-3	-	TRBV19	-	TGTGCCAGTAGTCGAAGTGTGGGGACTCGGGCACTATATAGCACAGATACGCAGTATTTT	CASSRSVGTRALYSTDTQYF
TRBJ1-4	-	TRBV9	-	TGTGCCAGCAGCGCCTCCCTGGCGGTGGAAAAACTGTTTTTT	CASSASLAVEKLFF